This entry features one TCR beta chain sequence. Its antigen is undetermined. This entry comes from a study of cytomegalovirus exposure and HLA in healthy donors. Study outcomes and limitations: Serostatus for CMV was the only available immune exposure information. Some TCR beta chains (about 170 of them) were listed as cytomegalovirus-associated. When a later analysis was performed, an Asian-associated ancestry cluster reportedly had fewer N-insertions than the roughly 630-donor mean.

The PCR had 60 Vbeta and 13 Jbeta primers. Assay used: immunoSEQ multiplex PCR; TCRdb lists only in-frame clones, some missing. The repertoire holds around 150,000 clones, with roughly 77% as singletons. The CDR3 runs to 14 residues. V was clipped by 4 bases and J by 7 bases; unmatched bases: 9. Germline CDR1 is MNHNY and CDR2 is SVGAGI (reference sequence). Specimen: PBMCs. The TCR sequence derives from a man aged 25-45 years in good health and CMV-seropositive. The chain couples TRBV6-6 to TRBJ2-7; 8 bases are a match to TRBD1. Written as DNA, the CDR3 is TGTGCCAGCAGTTCGACAGGGGATCTGGGGGAGCAGTACTTC. It specifies CASSSTGDLGEQYF.